One and the same sample provided the 26 T cell receptor beta chains below, sequenced in a study of T-cell memory formation after mild COVID-19 (dated by TCRdb to the early 2020s). Libraries were made using 5' RACE. Sequenced using an Illumina NovaSeq 6000. TCRdb trimmed public reads at Q25 via fastp, called clones via MiXCR and kept in-frame beta chains. Identical CDR3 proteins give one entry, which carries the most common genes and DNA. This sample holds roughly 200,000 distinct CDR3 sequences; just over 9.5% were observed only once. Roughly 3.5% of the sample is held by the ten biggest clonotypes. The sample taken for sequencing was PBMCs or a T cell subset sorted from them (not recorded which). These receptor sequences come from a man aged 18 to 29 who had mild COVID-19 (a few samples of this study predate the infection). The sample titles of this study are shuffled in the database, so cell type and time point are left out; the donor was told from shared clones.

This clonotype was counted many times. This sequence joins TRBV9 and TRBJ2-3; no reliable D call. The CDR3 has 14 amino acids. Trimming took off 0 bases at V and 2 bases at J, with 7 bases between the two ends. The germline V gene has CDR1 SGDLS and CDR2 YYNGEE. Written as DNA, the CDR3 is TGTGCCAGCAGCGTAGACGGCTACACAGATACGCAGTATTTT. Amino acids: CASSVDGYTDTQYF.

This rearrangement joins TRBV25-1 to TRBJ2-1; D gene ambiguous. This CDR3 contains 14 residues. V lost 6 bases and J 0 bases, leaving 9 bases between the germline ends. Germline CDR1 MGHDK, CDR2 SYGVNS. The CDR3 DNA follows: TGTGCCAGCAGAAACCCCAGCTCCTACAATGAGCAGTTCTTC. Translation gives CASRNPSSYNEQFF.

This clonotype was seen at least ten times. The gene calls are TRBV7-2 and TRBJ2-5; no firm D call. Germline V lookup: CDR1 SGHTA, CDR2 FQGNSA. Trimming cost V 0 bases and J 5 bases, with 7 bases left between them. The CDR3 runs 13 residues. CDR3 coding DNA: TGTGCCAGCAGCTTAGCGGGGTATGAGACCCAGTACTTC. Translated: CASSLAGYETQYF.

This clonotype was seen a handful of times. V and J are TRBV7-2 and TRBJ2-1, with 9 bases fitting TRBD1. The ends lost 5 bases at V and 3 bases at J; junction bases unmatched: 8. Germline V CDR1 and CDR2: SGHTA, FQGNSA. CDR3 length: 16 residues. CDR3 loop: CASSPKGQGYYNEQFF. DNA of the CDR3: TGTGCCAGCAGCCCCAAGGGACAGGGATACTACAATGAGCAGTTCTTC. The entire variable domain, with the rest obtained from reference TRBV7-2 and TRBJ2-1, is as follows: GAGVSQSPSNKVTEKGKDVELRCDPISGHTALYWYRQSLGQGLEFLIYFQGNSAPDKSGLPSDRFSAERTGGSVSTLTIQRTQQEDSAVYLCASSPKGQGYYNEQFFGPGTRLTVL.

This clonotype was counted between two and nine times. The DNA for the CDR3 is TGTGCCAGCAGCAGTAGGGCCGGACTAGCGGGGGGAGATACGCAGTATTTT. Residues: CASSSRAGLAGGDTQYF. The V gene is TRBV4-2, the J gene TRBJ2-3, with 14 positions matching TRBD2. From germline, CDR1 is LGHNA and CDR2 YNFKEQ. V was pared by 5 bases and J by 5 bases, with 9 bases of the junction left unmatched. CDR3 length: 17 residues.

For the CDR3, the DNA is TGTGCCACCAGCAGAGGGGACATAGCCCAGCCCCAGCATTTT. This encodes CATSRGDIAQPQHF. This chain connects TRBV15 to TRBJ1-5; D perhaps matches TRBD1 (6 bases). Deletions cut 1 base from V and 7 bases from J, with 11 bases between. There are 14 residues in the CDR3. Germline V gene lookup returns CDR1 LNHNV and CDR2 YYDKDF (reference sequence). Full variable domain (remainder filled in from reference TRBV15 and TRBJ1-5): DAMVIQNPRYQVTQFGKPVTLSCSQTLNHNVMYWYQQKSSQAPKLLFHYYDKDFNNEADTPDNFQSRRPNTSFCFLDIRSPGLGDTAMYLCATSRGDIAQPQHFGDGTRLSIL.

The sample holds a few counts of this clonotype. The chain carries TRBV10-2 and TRBJ2-7; TRBD2 aligns across 9 bases. Germline-derived CDR1 and CDR2 are WSHSY and SAAADI. The CDR3 covers 16 residues. The V segment lost 1 base and the J segment 0 bases; nucleotides outside the gene matches: 4. CDR3 amino acids: CASSEWGTSTSYEQYF. CDR3 coding DNA: TGCGCCAGCAGTGAGTGGGGGACTAGCACCTCCTACGAGCAGTACTTC.

The table lists this clonotype with many counts. V is TRBV7-2 and J is TRBJ2-5; 9 bases align to TRBD2. Germline CDR1 reads SGHTA; CDR2 reads FQGNSA. The trim removed 2 bases at V and 4 bases at J, leaving 5 bases unmatched. CDR3 length equals 15 residues. CDR3 amino acids: CASSLRGGGGETQYF. The CDR3 DNA follows: TGTGCCAGCAGCTTACGCGGGGGGGGCGGAGAGACCCAGTACTTC.

This clonotype was recorded a few times. The chain recombines TRBV4-3 with TRBJ2-2; D gene uncertain. With 0 bases removed from V and 3 bases from J, the gap between germline ends came to 5 bases. The CDR3 loop spans 14 amino acids. Germline V lookup: CDR1 LGHNA, CDR2 YSLEER. For the CDR3, the DNA is TGCGCCAGCAGCCAAGATCACGACACCGGGGAGCTGTTTTTT. It yields the protein CASSQDHDTGELFF.

Only a few counts were recorded for this clonotype. The chain recombines TRBV4-1 with TRBJ1-2; D remains unclear. V lost 0 bases to trimming and J lost 3 bases, with 11 bases between them. CDR3 length: 15 residues. Germline CDR1 reads MGHRA; CDR2 reads YSYEKL. The CDR3 spells CASSQDSFGDYGYTF. The DNA for the CDR3 is TGCGCCAGCAGCCAAGATAGCTTCGGGGACTATGGCTACACCTTC.

This clonotype showed up just a few times. The V and J genes are TRBV4-1 and TRBJ1-1; tentative D call: TRBD1 (6 bases). This CDR3 contains 17 residues. The germline V gene has CDR1 MGHRA and CDR2 YSYEKL. Trimming removed 5 bases at V and 3 bases at J, with 22 bases between. The CDR3 protein is CASSSRPGLRGDTEAFF. The DNA of the CDR3 is TGCGCCAGCAGCTCGAGACCAGGTTTGAGGGGGGACACTGAAGCTTTCTTT.

This chain connects TRBV28 to TRBJ2-6; no firm D call. Trimming left V 5 bases short and J 3 bases short, with 8 bases between. CDR3 length equals 14 residues. Germline CDR1 and CDR2: MDHEN and SYDVKM. The CDR3 sequence: CASSTFLGANVLTF. CDR3 nucleotide sequence: TGTGCCAGCAGTACGTTCCTTGGGGCCAACGTCCTGACTTTC.

This clonotype was observed many times. The chain combines TRBV6-6 with TRBJ1-1; 9 nucleotides align to TRBD1. The CDR3 consists of 15 residues. V lost 2 bases, J lost 3 bases, and 4 bases stayed unmatched. Germline loops: CDR1 MNHNY, CDR2 SVGAGI (reference sequence). The CDR3 region has the DNA TGTGCCAGCAGTTACCCGGACAGGGGAGACACTGAAGCTTTCTTT. Protein product: CASSYPDRGDTEAFF.

This rearrangement joins TRBV18 to TRBJ1-2, with TRBD1 identical over 8 bases. The CDR3 spans 16 residues. With V trimmed by 3 bases and J by 6 bases, 12 bases remained unmatched. Germline-derived CDR1 and CDR2 are KGHSH and LQKENI. The CDR3 nucleotides read TGTGCCAGCTCACCCGGGGGCGGACAGGGAAGAAATGGCTACACCTTC. Protein product: CASSPGGGQGRNGYTF.

The chain couples TRBV5-1 to TRBJ2-5; a weak D match, TRBD1 (6 bases). The V end was cut by 5 bases, the J end by 0 bases, with 14 bases between. Germline CDR1 reads SGHRS; CDR2 reads YFSETQ. The CDR3 has 15 amino acids. The CDR3 spells CASSPRQENQETQYF. In nucleotides, the CDR3 is TGCGCCAGCAGTCCGAGACAGGAAAACCAAGAGACCCAGTACTTC.

This clonotype has just a few counts. V gene TRBV5-1 combines with J gene TRBJ2-3, with 7 nucleotides matching TRBD1. Germline CDR1 reads SGHRS; CDR2 reads YFSETQ. With 4 bases clipped from V and 3 bases from J, the junction kept 8 bases outside the gene matches. The CDR3 is made up of 15 amino acids. The CDR3 nucleotides are TGCGCCAGCAGCCCTGGACAGGCGGCGACAGATACGCAGTATTTT. It yields the protein CASSPGQAATDTQYF.

The gene calls are TRBV5-1 and TRBJ1-4; possibly TRBD1 for D (6 bases). Germline V gene data show CDR1 as SGHRS and CDR2 as YFSETQ. The CDR3 spans 17 residues. With 0 bases removed from V and 3 bases from J, the gap between germline ends came to 15 bases. The CDR3 region has the DNA TGCGCCAGCAGCTTGGACTCAGGGGTCAGCGCTAATGAAAAACTGTTTTTT. Protein sequence: CASSLDSGVSANEKLFF. Supplemented by reference TRBV5-1 and TRBJ1-4, the full variable domain reads KAGVTQTPRYLIKTRGQQVTLSCSPISGHRSVSWYQQTPGQGLQFLFEYFSETQRNKGNFPGRFSGRQFSNSRSEMNVSTLELGDSALYLCASSLDSGVSANEKLFFGSGTQLSVL.

This chain uses TRBV20-1 with TRBJ2-3; 10 nucleotides agree with TRBD2. The CDR3 length is 14 residues. J gave up 11 bases and V 6 bases, and 14 bases lay outside the gene matches. Germline V CDR1 and CDR2: DFQATT, SNEGSKA (reference sequence). The CDR3 DNA reads as TGCAGTGCCCCCCCTCAGCGGGGGGGTTGGTTGCAGTATTTT. The encoded protein is CSAPPQRGGWLQYF.

The J gene is TRBJ1-4, the V gene TRBV7-2, with 8 bases that match TRBD1. The CDR3 spans 14 residues. V was pared by 3 bases and J by 7 bases, with 4 bases of the junction left unmatched. In germline, CDR1 is SGHTA, CDR2 FQGNSA. The CDR3 here is CASSLTGAGEKLFF. CDR3 nucleotides: TGTGCCAGCAGCTTGACAGGGGCAGGTGAAAAACTGTTTTTT.

This clonotype was seen a few times. The rearrangement joins TRBV10-3 to TRBJ2-2; perhaps TRBD1 as D (6 bases). The CDR3 contains 14 residues. The germline V and J ends were trimmed by 2 bases and 5 bases, with 9 bases remaining between them. Germline-derived CDR1 and CDR2 are ENHRY and SYGVKD. CDR3 protein: CAISERTATGELFF. In nucleotides, the CDR3 is TGTGCCATCAGTGAGCGGACAGCTACCGGGGAGCTGTTTTTT.

The rearrangement joins TRBV24-1 to TRBJ2-1, with 8 nucleotides matching TRBD2. The germline V gene has CDR1 KGHDR and CDR2 SFDVKD. The CDR3 is 15 amino acids. V shed 3 bases, J shed 4 bases, and the junction held 4 bases outside the gene matches. The CDR3 spells CATSDPGGTYNEQFF. CDR3 in DNA: TGTGCCACCAGTGATCCGGGGGGGACGTACAATGAGCAGTTCTTC.

The table lists this clonotype with a few counts. The chain uses TRBV7-9 and TRBJ1-1; D uncertain. The germline V gene encodes CDR1 SEHNR and CDR2 FQNEAQ (reference sequence). Trimming removed 6 bases from V and 0 bases from J, with 8 bases in between. This CDR3 is 13 amino acids long. CDR3 nucleotide sequence: TGTGCCAGCAGGCCTCAGGTGAACACTGAAGCTTTCTTT. Protein sequence: CASRPQVNTEAFF.

This clonotype was seen at least ten times. The J gene is TRBJ2-5, the V gene TRBV5-1; 10 bases fit TRBD2. Germline V CDR1 and CDR2: SGHRS, YFSETQ. Trimming cost V 2 bases and J 0 bases; bases outside gene matches: 7. This CDR3 contains 17 residues. CDR3 loop: CASSFLLLAGNQETQYF. DNA for the CDR3: TGCGCCAGCAGCTTCCTCCTACTAGCGGGGAACCAAGAGACCCAGTACTTC.

The chain joins TRBV18 to TRBJ1-2; weak D call: TRBD1 (5 bases). The CDR3 extends over 15 amino acids. V was cut by 2 bases and J by 7 bases, with 17 bases left in between. Germline CDR1 and CDR2: KGHSH and LQKENI. The CDR3 region has the DNA TGTGCCAGCTCACCATCGGTGGACATGGTGTCTGGCTACACCTTC. Its protein product is CASSPSVDMVSGYTF.

Ten or more counts support this clonotype. The J gene is TRBJ2-1, the V gene TRBV12-3 or TRBV12-4; D is unresolved. The CDR3 sequence is 15 residues long. V lost 6 bases and J lost 12, with 24 bases in between. CDR3 DNA sequence: TGTGCCAGCAGCCGCCACGGTGTGGGCCGTCTCGGGCAGTTCTTC. Translated: CASSRHGVGRLGQFF.

The rearrangement joins TRBV4-1 to TRBJ2-2, with 7 bases lining up with TRBD1. V lost 3 bases and J lost 6; bases outside the gene matches: 10. The germline CDR1 and CDR2 sequences are MGHRA and YSYEKL. The CDR3 is made up of 16 amino acids. The CDR3 loop is CASSHQQGWQSGELFF. Here the CDR3 DNA reads TGCGCCAGCAGCCATCAACAGGGGTGGCAGTCCGGGGAGCTGTTTTTT.